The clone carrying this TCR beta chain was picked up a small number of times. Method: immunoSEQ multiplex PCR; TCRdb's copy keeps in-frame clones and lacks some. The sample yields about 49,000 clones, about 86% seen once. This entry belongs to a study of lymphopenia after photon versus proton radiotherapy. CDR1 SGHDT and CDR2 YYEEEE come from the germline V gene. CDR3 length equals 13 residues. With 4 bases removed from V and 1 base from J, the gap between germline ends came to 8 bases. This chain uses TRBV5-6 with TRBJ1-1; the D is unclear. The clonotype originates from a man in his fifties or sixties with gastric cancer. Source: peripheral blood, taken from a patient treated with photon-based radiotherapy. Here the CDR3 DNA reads TGTGCCAGCAGCGGTGGTCCGAACACTGAAGCTTTCTTT. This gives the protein CASSGGPNTEAFF.